Detailed here is one T cell receptor (beta chain). The sample holds many counts of this clonotype. Its cognate antigen has yet to be identified. Base qualities were left out, and no much larger clone turns up one base away. CDR1 and CDR2 were assigned from the germline V gene as MNHNS and SASEGT. The cysteine opens and the phenylalanine closes a CDR3 of 14 amino acids. Just CDR3 DNA is preserved here, 42 bases in frame from base 1. V is clipped by 4 bases and J by 4 bases, and the sequence between their germline boundaries is 10 bases long. These data belong to a study of glioma-infiltrating T cells (dated by TCRdb to between 2015 and 2016). Concerning the study at large: The study sequenced TCR alpha- and beta-chain repertoires from glioma tissue, from non-neoplastic brain tissue and from matched peripheral blood mononuclear cells. To measure how far tissue and blood T-cell populations diverged, each tissue-infiltrating repertoire was compared against the peripheral blood repertoire of the same patient. Three low-grade glioma patients, several primary glioblastoma patients, and three non-glioma patients who contributed non-neoplastic brain tissue made up the paired cohort. Beyond this particular receptor, the publication reports: VJ-independent divergence between tissue and blood was lower than expected in non-neoplastic patients but higher than expected in all gliomas, particularly low-grade gliomas. The group comparisons were based on small numbers of patients: three non-neoplastic, three low-grade glioma and seven to nine glioblastoma patients. Tissue and blood shared very few CDR3 sequences, a result attributed to high CDR3 diversity and limited sampling.

The iRepertoire nested amplicon-rescue multiplex PCR (arm-PCR) platform was used to amplify TCR alpha and beta CDR3 regions from RNA. The input for one-step reverse transcription and amplification was about 85-450 ng of tissue mRNA or PBMC total RNA. Following bead purification, Illumina adapters were added by a secondary multiplex PCR, and libraries between 200 and 400 bp were gel-purified. The libraries contained internal 6-nucleotide barcodes that were used for demultiplexing. Sequencing of the libraries was done on an Illumina MiSeq using 2x220 or 2x250 nucleotide paired-end reads. On the study's bioinformatics: Paired reads were merged using FLASH 1.2.11 and aligned with BWA-MEM to the GRCh37 human genome, and TRA and TRB reads were then extracted. For V and J assignment, an IMGT-derived reference of cassette sequences and CDR3 motifs that included pseudogenes was used. Reads were translated in three frames, and productive CDR3s were defined by a C…FGXG motif without stop codons. Unique combinations of V-J cassette pair and CDR3 amino acid sequence were defined as clonotypes. Filtering of reads was based on Hamming distance, with the threshold set by the sequence error rate of each sample in mapped regions. TCRdb redid the processing of the public reads, applying fastp at Q25 and MiXCR, and retained in-frame beta chains. Every distinct CDR3 protein forms one entry, paired with its most common genes and DNA. The V and J calls here are based on TCRdb, not the publication. The sample yields 100,000 to 150,000 distinct CDR3 sequences; 20% to 25% were counted once. The ten largest clones represent roughly 15% of the sample.

Sequencing input: glioma tissue, nonneoplastic brain tissue, or PBMCs (not recorded which). The sequence was collected from a human donor with low-grade glioma or glioblastoma, undergoing nonglioma brain surgery, or in good health (not recorded which). The chain is made from TRBV6-1 and TRBJ2-2; the D gene identity is not certain. The DNA sequence is as follows: TGTGCCAGCAGTGGGAATGTCCGCACCGGGGAGCTGTTTTTT. This translates into CASSGNVRTGELFF.